Sequencing of this T cell receptor (beta chain) was carried out in a study of blood T cell repertoires in COVID-19. At the level of the study: Italy, Spain and the United States were the sources of the convalescent and acute COVID-19 samples. Nucleic acid was either cDNA or gDNA, and it came from T cells, B-cell-depleted T cells, or PBMCs.

Authors' methods: Reference gene primer amplification gave nucleated cell count estimates. TCRdb keeps only in-frame clones here, not all; method: immunoSEQ multiplex PCR. V, J and clone size were drawn from that table, and D and trimming were deduced from the DNA. The sample includes over 110,000 clones, approximately 84% of them seen just once. V lost 3 bases, J lost 3 bases, and 18 bases lay in between. CDR1 is SGHRS and CDR2 is YFSETQ in the germline V gene. The CDR3 has 16 residues. The V call is TRBV5-1, the J call TRBJ1-1, with D possibly being TRBD1 (5 bases). The sample was peripheral blood. The origin of this receptor is a woman aged 60 to 75 with acute or convalescent COVID-19. For the CDR3, the DNA is TGCGCCAGCAGCTGGGGACTGGGGCCCAAGGACACTGAAGCTTTCTTT. This sequence encodes CASSWGLGPKDTEAFF.